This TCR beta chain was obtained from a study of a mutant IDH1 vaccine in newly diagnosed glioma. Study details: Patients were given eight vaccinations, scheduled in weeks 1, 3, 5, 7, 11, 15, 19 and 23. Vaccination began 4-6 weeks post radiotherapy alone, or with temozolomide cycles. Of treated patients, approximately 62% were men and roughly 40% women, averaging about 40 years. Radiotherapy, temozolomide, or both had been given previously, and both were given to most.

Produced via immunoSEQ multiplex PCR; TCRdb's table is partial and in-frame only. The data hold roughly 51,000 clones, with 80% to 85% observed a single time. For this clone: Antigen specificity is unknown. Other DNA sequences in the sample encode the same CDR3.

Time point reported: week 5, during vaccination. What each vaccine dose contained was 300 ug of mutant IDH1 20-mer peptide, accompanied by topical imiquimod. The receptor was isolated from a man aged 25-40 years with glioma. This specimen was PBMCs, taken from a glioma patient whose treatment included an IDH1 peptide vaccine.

The CDR3 nucleotides are TGCGCCAGCAGCCTGGCCCCAGCCGGGACGACAAGCTCCTACGAGCAGTACTTC. It codes for CASSLAPAGTTSSYEQYF. The gene calls are TRBV5-1 and TRBJ2-7; D may match TRBD1 or TRBD2 (5 bases each). This CDR3 is built from 18 residues. The V end lost 4 bases, the J end lost 0 bases, and 23 bases lay between the germline ends. Germline V lookup: CDR1 SGHRS, CDR2 YFSETQ.